One and the same sample provided the 5 T cell receptor beta chains below, sequenced in a study of T cells in Graves' hyperthyroidism and ophthalmopathy. RNA transcripts served as the template for amplifying TCR beta CDR3 regions. HTBI primers were employed in a first-round RT-PCR of the TCR CDR3. TCRdb re-derived calls from the multiplex PCR reads in MiXCR, one entry per CDR3 protein. The repertoire has under 600,000 distinct CDR3 sequences, around 16% of them found once; the top ten carry less than 3.5%. The material sequenced was blood. These receptors originate from a woman aged 40 to 50 with Graves' ophthalmopathy.

The chain uses TRBV29-1 and TRBJ1-3; a possible D gene is TRBD1 (5 bases). This CDR3 spans 14 amino acids. CDR1 and CDR2 from the germline V gene are SQVTM and ANQGSEA. V dropped 7 bases and J dropped 2 bases, with 15 bases sitting between them. This chain's CDR3 is CSGAARGTGNTIYF. CDR3 sequence (DNA): TGCAGCGGCGCGGCGAGGGGCACTGGAAACACCATATATTTT.

This clonotype occurred many times. This sequence joins TRBV30 and TRBJ2-2, with TRBD1 as a possible D gene (6 bases). The CDR3 length is 15 residues. The germline CDR1 and CDR2 sequences are GTSNPN and SVGIG (reference sequence). V lost 4 bases and J lost 1, with 13 bases in between. For the CDR3, the DNA is TGTGCCTGGACCGGTGGCAGGGGGAACACCGGGGAGCTGTTTTTT. Translating it yields CAWTGGRGNTGELFF.

This clonotype was counted only a few times. The genes are TRBV20-1 and TRBJ2-7, with D unresolved. The V gene's germline CDR1 is DFQATT and CDR2 SNEGSKA (reference sequence). Trimming took 3 bases from V and 2 from J, leaving 17 bases between them. The CDR3 has 15 residues. The CDR3 region is CSASSRSVHPYEQYF. The CDR3 DNA reads as TGCAGTGCTAGCTCTAGGTCTGTACACCCCTACGAGCAGTACTTC.

The chain recombines TRBV28 with TRBJ2-1, with 7 positions matching TRBD2. CDR1 is MDHEN, CDR2 SYDVKM, per germline. V trimming: 4 bases; J trimming: 5 bases; junction bases outside the gene matches: 14. The CDR3 runs to 17 residues. CDR3: CASSSPVGDYKHNEQFF. In nucleotides, the CDR3 is TGTGCCAGCAGTTCCCCGGTAGGGGACTATAAACACAATGAGCAGTTCTTC.

For this clonotype: A read error may be the cause here, since a much bigger clone is one base away. The CDR3 DNA reads TGTGCCAGCAGTTTTGACACTTTGGACACTGAAGCTTTCTTT. This codes for CASSFDTLDTEAFF. The chain employs TRBV12-3 or TRBV12-4 and TRBJ1-1; D uncertain. This CDR3 has 14 amino acids. The ends were cut back, 3 bases at V and 3 bases at J, with 11 bases in the middle.